The source of this TCR beta chain is a study of cytomegalovirus exposure and HLA in healthy donors. This clone occurred a few times. Its antigen remains unidentified. The donors were part of the roughly 130-subject validation cohort, which stood apart from the approximately 630-subject first cohort. Measured with immunoSEQ multiplex PCR; TCRdb has only the in-frame clones, and not every one. The profile shows 250,000 to 400,000 clones, 88% of them singletons. General study findings and limits: Three chains tied to CMV proved CMV antigen-specific in vitro. Cytomegalovirus status was reportedly diagnosed by the classifier with high sensitivity and specificity.

Germline assignment: CDR1 MNHEY and CDR2 SVGAGI. This CDR3 spans 15 amino acids. V was clipped by 4 bases and J by 2 bases; unmatched bases: 4. The chain uses TRBV6-5 and TRBJ2-3; 9 positions match TRBD1. Sequenced: PBMCs. This TCR came from a young man in good health and CMV-seronegative. Written as DNA, the CDR3 is TGTGCCAGCAGTTCCGGGACAGGGAACACAGATACGCAGTATTTT. The encoded protein is CASSSGTGNTDTQYF.